This passage covers 26 T cell receptor beta chains from one sample sequenced in a study of blood T cell repertoires in COVID-19 (dated by TCRdb to 2018 to 2020). The library was made by the immunoSEQ multiplex PCR assay. The immuneACCESS repertoire file appears here via TCRdb, limited to in-frame rearrangements. These files lack a portion of the clones; in checked studies, under half of the deficit traces to unresolved V genes, and the cause of the others is not known. The sample profile shows about 180,000 clones; around 88% of them were found once. The ten top clones hold roughly 9.1% of the sample. The sequenced sample was PBMCs or T cells enriched from blood (not recorded which). The receptors stem from a woman aged 30 to 39 who had recovered from COVID-19.

This clone was observed once. This chain links TRBV4-1 with TRBJ2-5; D might be TRBD2 (5 bases). V was pared by 1 base and J by 5 bases, with 8 bases between. The germline CDR1 and CDR2 sequences are MGHRA and YSYEKL. The CDR3 has 13 residues. The CDR3 coding sequence is TGCGCCAGCAGCCAAGGGAGGTGGGAGACCCAGTACTTC. It encodes CASSQGRWETQYF.

The genes are TRBV6-1 and TRBJ2-7, with D perhaps TRBD2 (7 bases). The CDR3 has 17 residues. Between the trimmed V and J ends, which lost 3 bases and 3 bases, there was a span of 21 bases. Germline CDR1 reads MNHNS; CDR2 reads SASEGT. Here the CDR3 DNA reads TGTGCCAGCAGTGAGTACCCCCCGGGGGCGGGAGACTACGAGCAGTACTTC. Protein: CASSEYPPGAGDYEQYF.

CDR3 bases: TGTGCCAGCTCTTCCCCGGACAGGGGATGGGAAAAACTGTTTTTT. Protein: CASSSPDRGWEKLFF. The chain combines TRBV7-9 with TRBJ1-4; the match to TRBD1 covers 9 bases. Germline loops: CDR1 SEHNR, CDR2 FQNEAQ (reference sequence). The CDR3 is 15 amino acids. V dropped 8 bases and J dropped 8; count of bases not matched to a gene: 12. The full variable domain, its missing parts supplied by reference TRBV7-9 and TRBJ1-4, is DTGVSQNPRHKITKRGQNVTFRCDPISEHNRLYWYRQTLGQGPEFLTYFQNEAQLEKSRLLSDRFSAERPKGSFSTLEIQRTEQGDSAMYLCASSSPDRGWEKLFFGSGTQLSVL.

V gene TRBV12-3 or TRBV12-4 combines with J gene TRBJ2-1; TRBD2 agrees at 9 bases. The length of the CDR3 is 13 residues. The V gene end was trimmed by 6 bases and the J gene end by 8 bases; junction bases not matched to a gene: 5. CDR3 sequence (DNA): TGTGCCAGCAGCAAACTAGCGGGCGATGAGCAGTTCTTC. Translation gives CASSKLAGDEQFF.

The chain is built from TRBV5-4 and TRBJ1-2; a weak D match, TRBD1 (6 bases). This CDR3 region has 17 residues. Looked up from germline, CDR1 is SGHNT and CDR2 is YYREEE (reference sequence). Trimming shortened V by 3 bases and J by 2 bases, and 20 bases separated the two germline ends. CDR3 coding DNA: TGTGCCAGCAGCTACTACACAGGGAATCTAGAAAACTATGGCTACACCTTC. Translated: CASSYYTGNLENYGYTF.

The chain recombines TRBV7-2 with TRBJ2-1; D is unresolved. The germline V gene encodes CDR1 SGHTA and CDR2 FQGNSA. The CDR3 is made up of 12 amino acids. The V end lost 8 bases, the J end lost 7 bases, and 12 bases lay between the germline ends. CDR3 bases: TGTGCCAGCTCCCAGAAGAGGAATGAGCAGTTCTTC. Its protein product is CASSQKRNEQFF.

The chain carries TRBV4-2 and TRBJ2-1, with TRBD2 matching over 8 bases. Germline V gene lookup returns CDR1 LGHNA and CDR2 YNFKEQ. The CDR3 contains 19 residues. J was trimmed by 0 bases and V by 0 bases; bases with no gene match: 10. The chain's CDR3 is CASSQDPLAGHYSYNEQFF. CDR3 nucleotides: TGTGCCAGCAGCCAAGATCCCCTAGCGGGTCATTACTCCTACAATGAGCAGTTCTTC.

The chain recombines TRBV28 with TRBJ2-4; 9 bases map to TRBD1. After removal of 6 bases from V and 2 bases from J, the junction contained 11 bases not matched to a gene. CDR1 is MDHEN and CDR2 is SYDVKM in the germline V gene. There are 17 residues in the CDR3. CDR3 residues: CASRRLQGALPKNIQYF. In DNA form, the CDR3 reads TGTGCCAGCAGAAGATTACAGGGGGCCCTACCCAAAAACATTCAGTACTTC.

The rearrangement links TRBV29-1 to TRBJ2-7; D call uncertain. V lost 6 bases and J lost 3, with 12 bases in between. Looked up from germline, CDR1 is SQVTM and CDR2 is ANQGSEA. The CDR3 length is 12 residues. CDR3 loop: CSVGSVGYEQYF. The CDR3 DNA sequence: TGCAGCGTCGGAAGCGTAGGCTACGAGCAGTACTTC.

This clone rates as medium-sized. V gene TRBV28 combines with J gene TRBJ1-1; 9 bases match TRBD1. Germline trimming cut 3 bases from V and 4 bases from J; bases unmatched to any gene: 12. The V gene's germline CDR1 is MDHEN and CDR2 SYDVKM. This CDR3 has 17 amino acids. CDR3 in amino acids: CASSFRASTGGVTEAFF. The CDR3 DNA is TGTGCCAGCAGTTTCAGAGCGTCCACAGGGGGCGTCACTGAAGCTTTCTTT.

This clone appeared a few times. The chain uses TRBV14 and TRBJ2-1, with 7 bases lining up with TRBD2. V lost 0 bases to trimming and J lost 9 bases; unmatched junction nucleotides: 8. Germline V gene data show CDR1 as SGHDN and CDR2 as FVKESK. CDR3 size: 15 residues. CDR3 sequence: CASSQDLVRGVEQFF. CDR3 nucleotide sequence: TGTGCCAGCAGCCAAGATCTTGTACGGGGGGTTGAGCAGTTCTTC.

This clone occurred once. The chain uses TRBV19 and TRBJ1-5, with unresolved D. The V gene lost 4 bases and the J gene lost 4 bases, with 8 bases spanning the gap. The CDR3 runs to 13 residues. Germline lookup yields CDR1 LNHDA and CDR2 SQIVND (reference sequence). The chain's CDR3 is CASSTNWNQPQHF. CDR3 DNA: TGTGCCAGTAGTACAAACTGGAATCAGCCCCAGCATTTT.

The J gene is TRBJ1-2, the V gene TRBV11-2; D may be TRBD1 (5 bases). Trimming stripped 7 bases from V and 2 bases from J, with 11 bases between. The V gene's germline CDR1 is SGHAT and CDR2 FQNNGV. The CDR3 totals 13 residues. The CDR3 nucleotides read TGTGCCAGCACCCGGACATACAACTATGGCTACACCTTC. Its protein product is CASTRTYNYGYTF.

This clone was counted a few times. The rearrangement joins TRBV19 to TRBJ2-6; the D gene is possibly TRBD1 (6 bases). Between the trimmed V and J ends, which lost 7 bases and 0 bases, there was a span of 13 bases. Germline CDR1 LNHDA, CDR2 SQIVND (reference sequence). The CDR3 is 16 amino acids. The CDR3 DNA is TGTGCCAGTAACGAGGGCAGGGGCTCTGGGGCCAACGTCCTGACTTTC. Translation: CASNEGRGSGANVLTF.

The chain couples TRBV27 to TRBJ2-1; 12 bases match TRBD2. CDR1 and CDR2 (germline): MNHEY, SMNVEV (reference sequence). The junction had 11 bases not matched to a gene; V was cut back by 6 bases and J by 5 bases. The CDR3 sequence is 17 residues long. This chain's CDR3 is CASRLAGGLIGDNEQFF. The CDR3 coding sequence is TGTGCCAGCAGGCTAGCGGGAGGGTTAATCGGGGACAATGAGCAGTTCTTC.

The genes are TRBV7-8 and TRBJ2-2, with D possibly being TRBD2 (5 bases). Between the trimmed V and J ends, which lost 2 bases and 5 bases, there was a span of 12 bases. Germline V lookup: CDR1 SGHVS, CDR2 FQNEAQ. This CDR3 has 15 residues. The CDR3 DNA reads as TGTGCCAGCAGCTTAATGGGAGCGAGTACCGGGGAGCTGTTTTTT. Translated: CASSLMGASTGELFF. Full variable domain (remainder filled in from reference TRBV7-8 and TRBJ2-2): GAGVSQSPRYKVAKRGQDVALRCDPISGHVSLFWYQQALGQGPEFLTYFQNEAQLDKSGLPSDRFFAERPEGSVSTLKIQRTQQEDSAVYLCASSLMGASTGELFFGEGSRLTVL.

CDR3 residues: CASTGLAGENEQFF. The CDR3 DNA is TGTGCCAGCACTGGACTAGCGGGAGAAAATGAGCAGTTCTTC. The chain joins TRBV9 to TRBJ2-1; 13 bases agree with TRBD2. CDR1 and CDR2 (germline): SGDLS, YYNGEE. The CDR3 contains 14 residues. V trimming: 6 bases; J trimming: 7 bases; junction bases outside the gene matches: 4.

The chain couples TRBV27 to TRBJ1-6; 10 nucleotides agree with TRBD1. The CDR3 is 16 amino acids. Germline V gene data show CDR1 as MNHEY and CDR2 as SMNVEV (reference sequence). V dropped 5 bases and J dropped 6; count of bases not matched to a gene: 7. The CDR3: CASSLDRGVSNSPLHF. The CDR3 bases are TGTGCCAGCAGTCTGGACAGGGGGGTCAGTAATTCACCCCTCCACTTT.

The genes are TRBV2 and TRBJ1-5; TRBD1 matches 9 bases. J was trimmed by 0 bases and V by 9 bases; bases with no gene match: 12. This CDR3 spans 17 amino acids. Per germline, CDR1 SNHLY and CDR2 FYNNEI. The CDR3 is CASSQGQGLYSNQPQHF. CDR3 coding DNA: TGTGCCAGTTCTCAGGGACAGGGCCTTTATAGCAATCAGCCCCAGCATTTT.

This chain uses TRBV19 with TRBJ2-7, with D maybe TRBD1 (6 bases). The CDR3 totals 13 residues. CDR1 and CDR2 from the germline V gene are LNHDA and SQIVND (reference sequence). Trimming stripped 5 bases from V and 4 bases from J, with 12 bases between. The CDR3 is CASSGDTWYEQYF. In nucleotides, the CDR3 is TGTGCCAGTAGTGGGGACACCTGGTACGAGCAGTACTTC. The full variable domain, completed using reference TRBV19 and TRBJ2-7, is DGGITQSPKYLFRKEGQNVTLSCEQNLNHDAMYWYRQDPGQGLRLIYYSQIVNDFQKGDIAEGYSVSREKKESFPLTVTSAQKNPTAFYLCASSGDTWYEQYFGPGTRLTVT.

V usage is TRBV5-8 and J usage is TRBJ2-3, with TRBD2 matching 7 bases. After removal of 0 bases from V and 5 bases from J, the junction contained 12 bases not matched to a gene. The germline V gene encodes CDR1 SGHTS and CDR2 YDEGEE. The CDR3 covers 17 residues. CDR3 sequence (DNA): TGTGCCAGCAGCTTGGACCGGGGCGGGAGCTCTGTAGATACGCAGTATTTT. Translation gives CASSLDRGGSSVDTQYF.

This clone was seen a few times. The CDR3, as DNA: TGCGCCAGCAGCACCCGGGACAGCAACACTGAAGCTTTCTTT. The encoded protein is CASSTRDSNTEAFF. This sequence joins TRBV5-1 and TRBJ1-1; 7 nucleotides line up with TRBD1. Germline CDR1 reads SGHRS; CDR2 reads YFSETQ. This CDR3 is built from 14 residues. With 4 bases clipped from V and 2 bases from J, the junction kept 5 bases outside the gene matches.

The chain recombines TRBV7-6 with TRBJ2-7; 10 nucleotides line up with TRBD1. Trimming at V came to 3 bases and at J to 6 bases, leaving 2 bases not matched to a gene. This CDR3 is built from 13 residues. In germline, CDR1 is SGHVS, CDR2 FNYEAQ. The DNA of the CDR3 is TGTGCCAGCAGCTTGGGACAGGGGCGCGAGCAGTACTTC. It yields the protein CASSLGQGREQYF.

This clone was detected only a few times. CDR3: CASRRNPGHLLAGVMSEQFF. In nucleotides, the CDR3 is TGCGCCAGCCGCCGGAACCCGGGACACCTACTAGCGGGAGTAATGAGTGAGCAGTTCTTC. The rearrangement links TRBV5-1 to TRBJ2-1; 11 nucleotides match TRBD2. Trimming took 7 bases from V and 9 from J; bases not matched to a gene: 27. Germline loops: CDR1 SGHRS, CDR2 YFSETQ. The CDR3 contains 20 residues.

This rearrangement joins TRBV7-9 to TRBJ1-4; D not certain. CDR1 is SEHNR and CDR2 is FQNEAQ in the germline V gene (reference sequence). Trimming shortened V by 1 base and J by 3 bases, and 9 bases separated the two germline ends. The CDR3 loop spans 15 amino acids. The CDR3 DNA is TGTGCCAGCAGCTTAGGAGGGAACTCTAATGAAAAACTGTTTTTT. Its protein is CASSLGGNSNEKLFF.

This sequence joins TRBV6-4 and TRBJ2-3; 7 bases match TRBD2. V trimming: 5 bases; J trimming: 4 bases; junction bases outside the gene matches: 3. The germline gives CDR1 MRHNA, CDR2 SNTAGT. This CDR3 is built from 13 residues. The chain's CDR3 is CASSSGTPDTQYF. CDR3 sequence (DNA): TGTGCCAGCAGTAGCGGGACCCCAGATACGCAGTATTTT.